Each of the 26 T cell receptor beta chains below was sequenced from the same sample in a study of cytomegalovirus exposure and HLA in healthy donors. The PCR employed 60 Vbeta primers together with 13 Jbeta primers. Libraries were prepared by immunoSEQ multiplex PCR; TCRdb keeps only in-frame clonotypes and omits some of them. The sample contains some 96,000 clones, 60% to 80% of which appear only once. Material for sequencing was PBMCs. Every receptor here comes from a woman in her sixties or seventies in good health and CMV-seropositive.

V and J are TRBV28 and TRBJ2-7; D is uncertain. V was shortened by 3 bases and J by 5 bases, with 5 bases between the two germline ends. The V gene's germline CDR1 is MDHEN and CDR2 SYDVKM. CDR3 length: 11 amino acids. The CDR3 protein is CASSLYNEQYF. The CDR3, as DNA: TGTGCCAGCAGTTTGTACAACGAGCAGTACTTC.

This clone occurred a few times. The CDR3 coding sequence is TGTGCCAGCAGCTTTGCGGGAGAAAACATTCAGTACTTC. Translating it yields CASSFAGENIQYF. The chain couples TRBV7-9 to TRBJ2-4; 7 bases are shared with TRBD2. The CDR3 is 13 residues long. Losses at the gene ends were 3 bases for V and 5 bases for J; bases not matched to a gene: 1. Germline loops: CDR1 SEHNR, CDR2 FQNEAQ (reference sequence).

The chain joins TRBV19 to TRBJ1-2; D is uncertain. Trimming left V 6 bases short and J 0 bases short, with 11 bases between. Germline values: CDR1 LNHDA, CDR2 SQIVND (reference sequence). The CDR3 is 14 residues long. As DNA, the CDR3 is TGTGCCAGTAGAAGAACAGCAACTAACTATGGCTACACCTTC. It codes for CASRRTATNYGYTF.

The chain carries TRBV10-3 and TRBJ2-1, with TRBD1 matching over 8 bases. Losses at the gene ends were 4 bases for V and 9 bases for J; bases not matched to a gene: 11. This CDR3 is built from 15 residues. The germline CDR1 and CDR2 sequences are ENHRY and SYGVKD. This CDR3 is CAISGTGSLSSEQFF. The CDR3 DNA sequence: TGTGCCATCAGTGGGACAGGGTCGCTTTCCAGTGAGCAGTTCTTC.

The CDR3 DNA reads TGTGCCAGCAGCGTAGCCCCGCCTTTAGCGGGAGGGAGAGATACGCAGTATTTT. Translation gives CASSVAPPLAGGRDTQYF. The chain is built from TRBV9 and TRBJ2-3; 11 nucleotides align to TRBD2. V dropped 0 bases and J dropped 5; count of bases not matched to a gene: 11. There are 18 residues in the CDR3. Germline V gene lookup returns CDR1 SGDLS and CDR2 YYNGEE.

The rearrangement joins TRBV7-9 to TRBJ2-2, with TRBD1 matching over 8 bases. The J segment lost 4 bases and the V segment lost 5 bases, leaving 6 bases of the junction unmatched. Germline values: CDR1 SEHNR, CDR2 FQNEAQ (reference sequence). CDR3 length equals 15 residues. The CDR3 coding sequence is TGTGCCAGCAGCCGGCCGGGACAGGTCACCGGGGAGCTGTTTTTT. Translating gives CASSRPGQVTGELFF.

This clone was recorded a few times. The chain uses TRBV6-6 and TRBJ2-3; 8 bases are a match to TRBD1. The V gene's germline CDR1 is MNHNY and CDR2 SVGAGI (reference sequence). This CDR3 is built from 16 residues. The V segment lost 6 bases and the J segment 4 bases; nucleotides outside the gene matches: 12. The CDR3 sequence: CASRTGALTGSDTQYF. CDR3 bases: TGTGCCAGCAGGACAGGGGCCCTAACAGGGTCAGATACGCAGTATTTT.

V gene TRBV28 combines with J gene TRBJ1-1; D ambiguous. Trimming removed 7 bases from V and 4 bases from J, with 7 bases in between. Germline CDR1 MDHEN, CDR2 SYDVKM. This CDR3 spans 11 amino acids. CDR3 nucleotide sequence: TGTGCCAGCACCGACACCACTGAAGCTTTCTTT. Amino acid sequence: CASTDTTEAFF.

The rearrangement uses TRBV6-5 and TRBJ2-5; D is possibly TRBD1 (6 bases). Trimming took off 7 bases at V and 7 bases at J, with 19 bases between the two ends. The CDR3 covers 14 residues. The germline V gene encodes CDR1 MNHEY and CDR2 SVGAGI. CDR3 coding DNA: TGTGCCAGCACACAGGGCCGGACCCCAGGGACCCAGTACTTC. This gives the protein CASTQGRTPGTQYF.

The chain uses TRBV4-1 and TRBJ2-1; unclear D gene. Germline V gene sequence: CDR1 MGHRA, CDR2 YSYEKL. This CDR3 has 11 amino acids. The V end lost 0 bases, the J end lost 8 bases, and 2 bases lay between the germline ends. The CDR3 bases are TGCGCCAGCAGCCAAGACGATGAGCAGTTCTTC. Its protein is CASSQDDEQFF.

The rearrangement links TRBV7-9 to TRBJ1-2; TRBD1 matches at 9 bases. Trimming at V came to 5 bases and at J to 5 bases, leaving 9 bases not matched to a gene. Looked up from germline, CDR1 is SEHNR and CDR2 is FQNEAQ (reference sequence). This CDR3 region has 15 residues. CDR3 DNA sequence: TGTGCCAGCAGCGCCCGACAGGGGGTGGGGTATGGCTACACCTTC. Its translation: CASSARQGVGYGYTF.

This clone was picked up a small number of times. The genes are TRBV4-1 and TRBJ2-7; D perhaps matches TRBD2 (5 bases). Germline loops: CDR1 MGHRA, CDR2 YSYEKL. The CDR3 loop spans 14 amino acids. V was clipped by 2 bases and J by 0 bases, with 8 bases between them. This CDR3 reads CASSQTGNSYEQYF. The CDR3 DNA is TGCGCCAGCAGCCAAACCGGGAACTCCTACGAGCAGTACTTC.

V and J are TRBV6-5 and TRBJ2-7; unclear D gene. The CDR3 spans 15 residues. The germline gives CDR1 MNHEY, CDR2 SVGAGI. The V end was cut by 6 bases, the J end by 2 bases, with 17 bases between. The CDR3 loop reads CASSQTNRPTYEQYF. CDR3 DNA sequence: TGTGCCAGCAGCCAAACGAACAGACCCACCTACGAGCAGTACTTC.

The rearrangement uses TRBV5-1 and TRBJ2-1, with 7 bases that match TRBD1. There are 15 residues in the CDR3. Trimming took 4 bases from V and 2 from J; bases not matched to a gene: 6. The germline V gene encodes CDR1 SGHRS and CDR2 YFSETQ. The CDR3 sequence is CASSPGTVPYNEQFF. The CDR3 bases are TGCGCCAGCAGCCCTGGGACAGTTCCCTACAATGAGCAGTTCTTC.

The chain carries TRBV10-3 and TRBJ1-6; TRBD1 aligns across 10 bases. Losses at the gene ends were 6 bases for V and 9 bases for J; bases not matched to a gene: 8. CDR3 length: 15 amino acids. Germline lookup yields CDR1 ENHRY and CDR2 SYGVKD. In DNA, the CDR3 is TGTGCCATCAGCGACGGACAGGGGGGTGGTTCACCCCTCCACTTT. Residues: CAISDGQGGGSPLHF.

This CDR3 is CASSLTGGGNEQFF. CDR3 coding DNA: TGTGCCAGCAGCTTAACGGGCGGGGGCAATGAGCAGTTCTTC. The V call is TRBV7-3, the J call TRBJ2-1; the match to TRBD2 covers 7 bases. The ends lost 0 bases at V and 6 bases at J; junction bases unmatched: 2. The CDR3 consists of 14 residues. CDR1 is SGHTA, CDR2 FQGTGA, per germline.

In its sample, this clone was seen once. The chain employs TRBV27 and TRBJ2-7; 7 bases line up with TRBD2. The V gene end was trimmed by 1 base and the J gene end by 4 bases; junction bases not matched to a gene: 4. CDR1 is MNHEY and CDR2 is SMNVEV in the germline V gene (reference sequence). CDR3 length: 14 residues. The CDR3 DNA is TGTGCCAGCAGTTTATGGGGGACTACTTACGAGCAGTACTTC. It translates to CASSLWGTTYEQYF.

CDR3: CASSRGQRYEQYF. In DNA, the CDR3 is TGTGCCAGCAGTCGGGGACAGCGGTACGAGCAGTACTTC. V gene TRBV28 combines with J gene TRBJ2-7; TRBD1 matches 7 bases. The V gene's germline CDR1 is MDHEN and CDR2 SYDVKM. Germline trimming cut 5 bases from V and 4 bases from J; bases unmatched to any gene: 5. The CDR3 loop spans 13 amino acids. Together with reference TRBV28 and TRBJ2-7, the CDR3 gives the full variable domain: DVKVTQSSRYLVKRTGEKVFLECVQDMDHENMFWYRQDPGLGLRLIYFSYDVKMKEKGDIPEGYSVSREKKERFSLILESASTNQTSMYLCASSRGQRYEQYFGPGTRLTVT.

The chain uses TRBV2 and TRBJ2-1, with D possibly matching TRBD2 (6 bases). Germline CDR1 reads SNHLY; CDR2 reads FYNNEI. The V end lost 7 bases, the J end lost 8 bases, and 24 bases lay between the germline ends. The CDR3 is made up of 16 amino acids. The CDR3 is CASISRIWRGGDEQFF. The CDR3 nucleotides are TGTGCCAGCATCTCGAGAATCTGGCGAGGAGGGGATGAGCAGTTCTTC.

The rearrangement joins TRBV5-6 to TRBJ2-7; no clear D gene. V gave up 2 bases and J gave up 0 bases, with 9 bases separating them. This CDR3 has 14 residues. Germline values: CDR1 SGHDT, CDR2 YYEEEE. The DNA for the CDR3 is TGTGCCAGCAGCTTTTTAGAGAGCTCCTACGAGCAGTACTTC. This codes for CASSFLESSYEQYF.

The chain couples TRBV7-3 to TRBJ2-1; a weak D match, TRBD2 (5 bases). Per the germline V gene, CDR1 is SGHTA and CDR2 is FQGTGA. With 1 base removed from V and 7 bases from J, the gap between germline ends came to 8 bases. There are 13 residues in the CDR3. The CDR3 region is CASSLSSANEQFF. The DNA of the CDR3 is TGTGCCAGCAGCTTAAGTAGCGCAAATGAGCAGTTCTTC.

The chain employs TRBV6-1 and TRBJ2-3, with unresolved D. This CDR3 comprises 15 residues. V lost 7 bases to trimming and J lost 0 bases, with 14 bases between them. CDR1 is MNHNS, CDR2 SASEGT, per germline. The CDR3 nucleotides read TGTGCCAGCACCCGATTACAAGTTAGCACAGATACGCAGTATTTT. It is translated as CASTRLQVSTDTQYF.

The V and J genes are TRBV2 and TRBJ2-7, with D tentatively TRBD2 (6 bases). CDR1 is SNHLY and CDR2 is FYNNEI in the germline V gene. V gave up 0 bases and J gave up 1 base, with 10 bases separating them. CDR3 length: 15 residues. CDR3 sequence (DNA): TGTGCCAGCAGTGAAGCTCGGGAGTGGTCCTACGAGCAGTACTTC. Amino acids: CASSEAREWSYEQYF.

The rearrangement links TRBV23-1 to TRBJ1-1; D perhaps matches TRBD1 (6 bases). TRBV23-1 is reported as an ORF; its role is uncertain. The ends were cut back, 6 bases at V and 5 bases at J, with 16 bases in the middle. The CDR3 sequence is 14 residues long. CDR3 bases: TGCGCCAGCAGAGAAAACCCAGGGGATACTGAAGCTTTCTTT. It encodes CASRENPGDTEAFF.

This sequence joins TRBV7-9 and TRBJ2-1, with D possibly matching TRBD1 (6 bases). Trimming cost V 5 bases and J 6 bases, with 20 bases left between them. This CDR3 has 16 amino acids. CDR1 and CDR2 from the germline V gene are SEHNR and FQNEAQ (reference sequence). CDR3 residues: CASSREDSLIGNEQFF. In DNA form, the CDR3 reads TGTGCCAGCAGCCGAGAGGACAGCCTAATAGGCAATGAGCAGTTCTTC. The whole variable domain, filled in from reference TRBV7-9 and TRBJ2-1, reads DTGVSQNPRHKITKRGQNVTFRCDPISEHNRLYWYRQTLGQGPEFLTYFQNEAQLEKSRLLSDRFSAERPKGSFSTLEIQRTEQGDSAMYLCASSREDSLIGNEQFFGPGTRLTVL.

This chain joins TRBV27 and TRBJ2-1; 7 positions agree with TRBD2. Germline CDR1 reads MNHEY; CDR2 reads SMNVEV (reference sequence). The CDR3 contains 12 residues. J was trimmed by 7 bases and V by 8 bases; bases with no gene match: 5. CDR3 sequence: CASGLGGNEQFF. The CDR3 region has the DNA TGTGCCAGCGGGCTCGGGGGGAATGAGCAGTTCTTC.